Described below is a single T cell receptor beta chain sequence and its context. Its matching antigen is unknown. This sample is part of a study of cytomegalovirus exposure and HLA in healthy donors. Overall study findings and caveats: In terms of immune exposure information, only CMV serostatus was available. TRBV6-2, TRBV6-3 and other indistinguishable V segments were excluded.

With 60 Vbeta and 13 Jbeta primers, the PCR was carried out. Method: immunoSEQ multiplex PCR; TCRdb's copy keeps in-frame clones and lacks some. The sample has tens of thousands of clones, about 68% seen once; the top ten hold approximately 7%. The CDR3 loop spans 13 amino acids. Germline CDR1 reads SEHNR; CDR2 reads FQNEAQ (reference sequence). Losses at the gene ends were 7 bases for V and 5 bases for J; bases not matched to a gene: 5. Sequencing used PBMCs. This sequence joins TRBV7-9 and TRBJ2-4; 7 bases align to TRBD1. This TCR derives from a woman aged 45 to 65 in good health and CMV-seropositive. CDR3 DNA: TGTGCCAGCATTTTCCAGGGGGAAAACATTCAGTACTTC. This sequence encodes CASIFQGENIQYF.